This T cell receptor (beta chain) was obtained from a study of patients and donors after allogeneic stem cell transplantation. TCRdb reprocessed the RT-PCR reads via MiXCR and lists one record per CDR3 protein. The sample includes about 960,000 distinct CDR3 sequences, about a sixth seen only once; the top ten take approximately 5.9%. The CDR3 is made up of 17 amino acids. The trim removed 9 bases at V and 0 bases at J, leaving 14 bases unmatched. Looked up from germline, CDR1 is SGHRS and CDR2 is YFSETQ. J is TRBJ2-7 and V is TRBV5-1, with 11 nucleotides matching TRBD2. This receptor was taken from a human donor who was either an allogeneic HSCT recipient or a stem cell or donor lymphocyte infusion donor (not recorded which). It is not recorded whose cells these are; they may come from a transplant donor. Specimen: blood, either unsorted or a sorted T cell fraction (not recorded which). The CDR3 nucleotides are TGCGCCACCTCCCCTAGCGGGAGGTCCTCCCTCTCCTACGAGCAGTACTTC. The encoded protein is CATSPSGRSSLSYEQYF.